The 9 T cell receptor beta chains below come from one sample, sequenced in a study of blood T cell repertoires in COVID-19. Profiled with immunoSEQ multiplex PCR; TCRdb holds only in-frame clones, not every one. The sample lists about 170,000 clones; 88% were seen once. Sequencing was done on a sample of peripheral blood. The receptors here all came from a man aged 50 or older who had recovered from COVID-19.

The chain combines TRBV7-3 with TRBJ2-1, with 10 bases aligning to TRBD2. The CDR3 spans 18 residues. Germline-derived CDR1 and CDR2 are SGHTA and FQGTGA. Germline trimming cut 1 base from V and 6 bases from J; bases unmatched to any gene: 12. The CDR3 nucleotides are TGTGCCAGCAGCTTAAATCGGCTAGCGGGAGTTGGGAGCAATGAGCAGTTCTTC. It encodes CASSLNRLAGVGSNEQFF.

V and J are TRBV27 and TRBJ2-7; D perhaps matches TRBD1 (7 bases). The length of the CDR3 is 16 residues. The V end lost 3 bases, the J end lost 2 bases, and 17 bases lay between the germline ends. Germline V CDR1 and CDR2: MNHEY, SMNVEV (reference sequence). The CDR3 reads CASSFLRQGGPYEQYF. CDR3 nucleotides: TGTGCCAGCAGTTTCCTGAGACAGGGAGGCCCCTACGAGCAGTACTTC.

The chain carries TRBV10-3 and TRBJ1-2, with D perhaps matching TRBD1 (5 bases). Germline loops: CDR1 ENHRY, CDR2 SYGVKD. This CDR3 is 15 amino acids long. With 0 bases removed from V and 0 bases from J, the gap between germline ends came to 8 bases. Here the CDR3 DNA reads TGTGCCATCAGTGAGTCGGCGACAGCTAACTATGGCTACACCTTC. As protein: CAISESATANYGYTF.

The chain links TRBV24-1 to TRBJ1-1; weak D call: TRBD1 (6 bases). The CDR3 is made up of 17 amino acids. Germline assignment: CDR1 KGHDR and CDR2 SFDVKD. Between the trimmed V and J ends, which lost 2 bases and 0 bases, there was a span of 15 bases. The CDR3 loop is CATSDSGGRGLNTEAFF. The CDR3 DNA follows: TGTGCCACCAGTGATTCGGGGGGACGGGGGCTGAACACTGAAGCTTTCTTT.

The CDR3 DNA sequence: TGCAGCGGGACAGGGGGCACCTACAATGAGCAGTTCTTC. Translating gives CSGTGGTYNEQFF. This chain links TRBV29-1 with TRBJ2-1, with 11 bases that match TRBD1. The length of the CDR3 is 13 residues. Trimming removed 7 bases from V and 2 bases from J; junction bases left unmatched: 1. Germline V gives CDR1 SQVTM, CDR2 ANQGSEA.

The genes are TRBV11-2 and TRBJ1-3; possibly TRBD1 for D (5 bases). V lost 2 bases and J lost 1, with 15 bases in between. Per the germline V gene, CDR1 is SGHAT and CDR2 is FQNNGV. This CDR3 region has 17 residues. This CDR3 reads CASSLYAGGSSGNTIYF. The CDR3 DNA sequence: TGTGCCAGCAGCTTATACGCGGGGGGAAGTTCTGGAAACACCATATATTTT. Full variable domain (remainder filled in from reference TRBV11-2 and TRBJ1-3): EAGVAQSPRYKIIEKRQSVAFWCNPISGHATLYWYQQILGQGPKLLIQFQNNGVVDDSQLPKDRFSAERLKGVDSTLKIQPAKLEDSAVYLCASSLYAGGSSGNTIYFGEGSWLTVV.

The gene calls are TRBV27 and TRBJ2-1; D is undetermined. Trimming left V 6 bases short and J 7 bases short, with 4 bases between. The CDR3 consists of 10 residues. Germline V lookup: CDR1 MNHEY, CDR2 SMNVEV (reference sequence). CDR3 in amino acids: CASRANEQFF. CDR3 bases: TGTGCCAGCAGAGCTAATGAGCAGTTCTTC.

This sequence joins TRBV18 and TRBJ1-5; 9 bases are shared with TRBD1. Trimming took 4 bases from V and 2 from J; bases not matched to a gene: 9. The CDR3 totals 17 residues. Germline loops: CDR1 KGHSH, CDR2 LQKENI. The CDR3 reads CASSQGQGKDGNQPQHF. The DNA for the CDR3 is TGTGCCAGCTCACAGGGACAGGGTAAGGATGGCAATCAGCCCCAGCATTTT.

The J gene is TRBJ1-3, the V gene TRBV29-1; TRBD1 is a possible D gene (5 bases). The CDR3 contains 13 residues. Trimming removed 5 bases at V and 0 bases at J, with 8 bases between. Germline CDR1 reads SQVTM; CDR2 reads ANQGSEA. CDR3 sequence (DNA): TGCAGCGTTTCAGGGTTCTCTGGAAACACCATATATTTT. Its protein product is CSVSGFSGNTIYF.